One sample yielded the 27 T cell receptor beta chains listed below, sequenced in a study of response to subunit inactivated influenza vaccine. TCRdb reprocessed the RT-PCR reads via MiXCR and lists one record per CDR3 protein. The sample consists of approximately 490,000 distinct CDR3 sequences, roughly 7.6% of them appearing once. Sequences were derived from PBMCs from blood, sampled about 24 months after vaccination. Receptor source: a man between 50 and 69 years old who received an inactivated influenza vaccine.

The chain recombines TRBV28 with TRBJ2-1; D may be TRBD1 or TRBD2 (5 bases each). In germline, CDR1 is MDHEN, CDR2 SYDVKM. This CDR3 is 13 amino acids long. V lost 8 bases to trimming and J lost 11 bases, with 19 bases between them. Here the CDR3 reads CASGDPLPRKQFF. The CDR3 nucleotides are TGTGCCAGCGGGGACCCTCTGCCCCGTAAGCAGTTCTTC.

Many counts were recorded for this clonotype. The chain employs TRBV28 and TRBJ2-7; the match to TRBD1 covers 9 bases. V lost 7 bases, J lost 4 bases, and 5 bases stayed unmatched. This CDR3 has 13 amino acids. The germline V gene has CDR1 MDHEN and CDR2 SYDVKM. CDR3: CASTQGASYEQYF. For the CDR3, the DNA is TGTGCCAGCACACAGGGGGCCTCTTACGAGCAGTACTTC.

A few counts support this clonotype. The chain couples TRBV20-1 to TRBJ1-1; 7 nucleotides agree with TRBD1. CDR3 length equals 15 residues. Trimming cost V 0 bases and J 2 bases; bases outside gene matches: 6. Looked up from germline, CDR1 is DFQATT and CDR2 is SNEGSKA (reference sequence). CDR3 sequence (DNA): TGCAGTGCTAGAGATCGGGACAGAACCAACACTGAAGCTTTCTTT. Encoded protein: CSARDRDRTNTEAFF.

This clonotype was picked up a small number of times. The chain uses TRBV28 and TRBJ1-3; D unclear. The CDR3 runs 12 residues. Germline V gene lookup returns CDR1 MDHEN and CDR2 SYDVKM. V was shortened by 8 bases and J by 0 bases, with 5 bases between the two germline ends. The CDR3 is CASQYSGNTIYF. In DNA form, the CDR3 reads TGTGCCAGCCAGTACTCTGGAAACACCATATATTTT.

The chain employs TRBV5-1 and TRBJ2-7, with 8 positions matching TRBD1. The CDR3 is 15 amino acids. Germline assignment: CDR1 SGHRS and CDR2 YFSETQ. V dropped 3 bases and J dropped 7; count of bases not matched to a gene: 12. CDR3 sequence: CASSSQPQGASEQYF. The CDR3 bases are TGCGCCAGCAGCTCCCAGCCGCAGGGGGCGAGTGAGCAGTACTTC.

This clonotype has only a few counts. This rearrangement joins TRBV6-5 to TRBJ2-7; 10 bases agree with TRBD1. The germline V gene has CDR1 MNHEY and CDR2 SVGAGI. V was clipped by 2 bases and J by 1 base; unmatched bases: 8. The CDR3 spans 17 residues. CDR3 sequence: CASSYRVPGQGSYEQYF. DNA for the CDR3: TGTGCCAGCAGTTACCGTGTCCCGGGACAGGGGTCCTACGAGCAGTACTTC.

This clonotype was counted a few times. The J gene is TRBJ1-1, the V gene TRBV28; possibly TRBD1 for D (6 bases). Germline values: CDR1 MDHEN, CDR2 SYDVKM. This CDR3 is 16 amino acids long. The V end lost 3 bases, the J end lost 4 bases, and 18 bases lay between the germline ends. The CDR3 loop is CASSFRSGEGGTEAFF. The CDR3 region has the DNA TGTGCCAGCAGTTTTAGGTCAGGGGAGGGGGGCACTGAAGCTTTCTTT. Full variable domain (rest looked up from reference TRBV28 and TRBJ1-1): DVKVTQSSRYLVKRTGEKVFLECVQDMDHENMFWYRQDPGLGLRLIYFSYDVKMKEKGDIPEGYSVSREKKERFSLILESASTNQTSMYLCASSFRSGEGGTEAFFGQGTRLTVV.

This clonotype was seen repeatedly, ten times or more. The chain joins TRBV4-3 to TRBJ1-1; D might be TRBD1 (5 bases). V gave up 0 bases and J gave up 2 bases, with 13 bases separating them. Germline V gene sequence: CDR1 LGHNA, CDR2 YSLEER. The CDR3 consists of 16 residues. CDR3 sequence (DNA): TGCGCCAGCAGCCAAGATCAGGCCGGGACCAACACTGAAGCTTTCTTT. Translation: CASSQDQAGTNTEAFF.

The chain carries TRBV5-1 and TRBJ2-1; TRBD2 aligns across 7 bases. The V segment lost 4 bases and the J segment 4 bases; nucleotides outside the gene matches: 11. CDR1 is SGHRS and CDR2 is YFSETQ in the germline V gene. The CDR3 is made up of 16 amino acids. CDR3 DNA: TGCGCCAGCAGCCGCGAGGCTAGCGGAGTGTACAATGAGCAGTTCTTC. Translated: CASSREASGVYNEQFF.

The CDR3 here is CATSRDSGSLTDTQYF. In DNA, the CDR3 is TGTGCCACCAGCAGAGATAGTGGCAGCCTAACAGATACGCAGTATTTT. This chain joins TRBV15 and TRBJ2-3; D gene ambiguous. Deletions cut 0 bases from V and 3 bases from J, with 13 bases between. This CDR3 is built from 16 residues. CDR1 LNHNV and CDR2 YYDKDF come from the germline V gene (reference sequence).

This clonotype was observed a handful of times. The J gene is TRBJ2-3, the V gene TRBV20-1, with TRBD2 identical over 9 bases. Germline assignment: CDR1 DFQATT and CDR2 SNEGSKA (reference sequence). Trimming cost V 2 bases and J 3 bases; bases outside gene matches: 9. This CDR3 contains 16 residues. DNA of the CDR3: TGCAGTGCTAGACCCTCAGCGGGGGGCTGGACAGATACGCAGTATTTT. Translation: CSARPSAGGWTDTQYF.

The J gene is TRBJ2-7, the V gene TRBV5-1; no clear D. With 0 bases removed from V and 4 bases from J, the gap between germline ends came to 8 bases. The CDR3 loop spans 13 amino acids. From germline, CDR1 is SGHRS and CDR2 YFSETQ. DNA of the CDR3: TGCGCCAGCAGCTTGGAGGCAGAATACGAGCAGTACTTC. Its protein product is CASSLEAEYEQYF.

The chain carries TRBV7-8 and TRBJ2-2; 8 bases are a match to TRBD2. From germline, CDR1 is SGHVS and CDR2 FQNEAQ. J gave up 6 bases and V 2 bases, and 2 bases lay outside the gene matches. The CDR3 contains 14 residues. CDR3 sequence: CASSLSRGAGELFF. CDR3 DNA sequence: TGTGCCAGCAGCTTATCGCGGGGGGCCGGGGAGCTGTTTTTT.

The chain carries TRBV28 and TRBJ2-7, with TRBD2 as a possible D gene (5 bases). CDR3 size: 14 residues. Per germline, CDR1 MDHEN and CDR2 SYDVKM. The germline V and J ends were trimmed by 7 bases and 0 bases, with 13 bases remaining between them. The CDR3 loop reads CASMSGAHSYEQYF. For the CDR3, the DNA is TGTGCCAGCATGAGCGGAGCCCACTCCTACGAGCAGTACTTC. Looking up the rest from reference TRBV28 and TRBJ2-7 gives the full variable domain: DVKVTQSSRYLVKRTGEKVFLECVQDMDHENMFWYRQDPGLGLRLIYFSYDVKMKEKGDIPEGYSVSREKKERFSLILESASTNQTSMYLCASMSGAHSYEQYFGPGTRLTVT.

The chain employs TRBV20-1 and TRBJ1-2; no reliable D call. The CDR3 loop spans 14 amino acids. V lost 0 bases to trimming and J lost 7 bases, with 15 bases between them. Germline CDR1 reads DFQATT; CDR2 reads SNEGSKA (reference sequence). CDR3 in DNA: TGCAGTGCTAGAGATGGCAAGGCAGTGGGTGGCTACACCTTC. This gives the protein CSARDGKAVGGYTF.

In this sample, this clonotype turned up a few times. The chain uses TRBV20-1 and TRBJ2-2, with 8 positions matching TRBD2. The CDR3 loop spans 15 amino acids. The ends lost 3 bases at V and 5 bases at J; junction bases unmatched: 8. Germline CDR1 is DFQATT and CDR2 is SNEGSKA (reference sequence). The CDR3 coding sequence is TGCAGTGCTAGGGCGGGAGGCTCGGGGACCGGGGAGCTGTTTTTT. Translated, it gives CSARAGGSGTGELFF.

This clonotype was detected only a few times. The chain links TRBV7-9 to TRBJ2-6; 7 bases match TRBD1. With 5 bases clipped from V and 2 bases from J, the junction kept 9 bases outside the gene matches. Per germline, CDR1 SEHNR and CDR2 FQNEAQ (reference sequence). The CDR3 loop spans 17 amino acids. The CDR3, as DNA: TGTGCCAGCAGCCCTAAGGTTAGGGGGCCTGGGGCCAACGTCCTGACTTTC. Translating it yields CASSPKVRGPGANVLTF.

The table lists this clonotype with many counts. This rearrangement joins TRBV4-3 to TRBJ2-5; a possible D gene is TRBD1 (5 bases). V was cut by 4 bases and J by 0 bases, with 12 bases left in between. The CDR3 is 15 amino acids. Looked up from germline, CDR1 is LGHNA and CDR2 is YSLEER. The CDR3 DNA reads TGCGCCAGCAGCCGAAACTCAGGGAACCAAGAGACCCAGTACTTC. Its translation: CASSRNSGNQETQYF.

Only a few counts were recorded for this clonotype. The genes are TRBV19 and TRBJ2-1; D call uncertain. V was shortened by 2 bases and J by 4 bases, with 12 bases between the two germline ends. Germline loops: CDR1 LNHDA, CDR2 SQIVND (reference sequence). The CDR3 runs to 15 residues. The CDR3 bases are TGTGCCAGTAGTATAAGGGCCGGGTCATACAATGAGCAGTTCTTC. Translating gives CASSIRAGSYNEQFF.

J is TRBJ2-1 and V is TRBV14; weak D call: TRBD2 (6 bases). This CDR3 region has 11 residues. Trimming took off 4 bases at V and 13 bases at J, with 11 bases between the two ends. CDR1 and CDR2 from the germline V gene are SGHDN and FVKESK. This CDR3 reads CASSPGLSQFF. CDR3 sequence (DNA): TGTGCCAGCAGCCCGGGACTTTCTCAGTTCTTC.

The chain couples TRBV20-1 to TRBJ2-7; D is uncertain. Trimming took 5 bases from V and 0 from J, leaving 14 bases between them. CDR1 is DFQATT, CDR2 SNEGSKA, per germline (reference sequence). CDR3 size: 14 residues. The CDR3 region is CSAQKTTSSYEQYF. The DNA for the CDR3 is TGCAGTGCTCAAAAAACTACAAGCTCCTACGAGCAGTACTTC.

The V and J genes are TRBV4-3 and TRBJ2-2; D is uncertain. This CDR3 comprises 16 residues. Germline CDR1 reads LGHNA; CDR2 reads YSLEER. Between the trimmed V and J ends, which lost 0 bases and 0 bases, there was a span of 8 bases. The CDR3 DNA reads as TGCGCCAGCAGCCAAGAGGTGGGCACGAACACCGGGGAGCTGTTTTTT. It translates to CASSQEVGTNTGELFF.

There are a few counts of this clonotype. The V gene is TRBV10-3, the J gene TRBJ2-1; D is perhaps TRBD1 (6 bases). V was shortened by 6 bases and J by 3 bases, with 9 bases between the two germline ends. Germline V CDR1 and CDR2: ENHRY, SYGVKD. There are 13 residues in the CDR3. The CDR3 nucleotides read TGTGCCATCAGGTACAGGGACTACAATGAGCAGTTCTTC. It codes for CAIRYRDYNEQFF.

In this sample, this clonotype turned up many times. The rearrangement links TRBV6-2 or TRBV6-3 to TRBJ1-5; no reliable D call. CDR3 length: 13 amino acids. The V and J ends lost 4 bases and 5 bases respectively, with 9 bases between them. Germline CDR1 reads MNHEY; CDR2 reads SVGEGT. This CDR3 is CASSLNRDQPQHF. The CDR3 DNA reads as TGTGCCAGCAGTTTGAACCGGGATCAGCCCCAGCATTTT.

The chain carries TRBV7-9 and TRBJ2-1; 8 positions match TRBD2. J was trimmed by 7 bases and V by 1 base; bases with no gene match: 9. The CDR3 totals 16 residues. CDR1 is SEHNR and CDR2 is FQNEAQ in the germline V gene (reference sequence). DNA for the CDR3: TGTGCCAGCAGCTTAGTCTCAGCGGGAGAATGGAATGAGCAGTTCTTC. Protein: CASSLVSAGEWNEQFF.

This clonotype was recorded at least ten times. This chain links TRBV25-1 with TRBJ2-1; D gene unclear. CDR1 is MGHDK, CDR2 SYGVNS, per germline. The CDR3 spans 15 residues. With 5 bases removed from V and 3 bases from J, the gap between germline ends came to 14 bases. This CDR3 is CASSRGPSRYNEQFF. CDR3 DNA sequence: TGTGCCAGCAGTCGTGGCCCGTCCCGCTACAATGAGCAGTTCTTC.

This clonotype was detected only once. The rearrangement joins TRBV11-2 to TRBJ2-3; D is possibly TRBD1 (6 bases). The CDR3 runs 15 residues. Trimming shortened V by 5 bases and J by 4 bases, and 16 bases separated the two germline ends. CDR1 is SGHAT and CDR2 is FQNNGV in the germline V gene. CDR3 DNA sequence: TGTGCCAGCAGCCAGGGGTCGTTCAACGCAGATACGCAGTATTTT. Translating it yields CASSQGSFNADTQYF.